What follows is one TCR beta chain and its context. This sample was taken from a study of shared clonotypes between healthy human individuals. Study overall: Each donor had three CD4 naive, three CD4 memory, two CD8 naive and one CD8 memory plate.

Authors' methods: Junction-only immunoSEQ sequences carried no quality scores, so filtering differed. Sequencing was performed with immunoSEQ multiplex PCR; in TCRdb, only in-frame clones are kept and a portion is missing. The V and J calls and clone size come from that table; D and trimming were worked out from the DNA. The sample has under 650,000 clones, less than 96% seen once. Germline CDR1 is MNHEY and CDR2 is SMNVEV (reference sequence). The CDR3 extends over 17 amino acids. Trimming took 4 bases from V and 0 from J; bases not matched to a gene: 10. The donors, all of them Caucasian adults, lived in Nashville, Tennessee.

This receptor was taken from a woman aged 25 to 39 in good health. Sequences were obtained from naive CD4+ T cells sorted from blood. The subset denotes: CD45RA+ positively selected. The rearrangement links TRBV27 to TRBJ2-3, with TRBD1 identical over 7 bases. CDR3 DNA sequence: TGTGCCAGCAGTTCGACAGGGTTCTTCACTAGCACAGATACGCAGTATTTT. Translated: CASSSTGFFTSTDTQYF.